The source of this T cell receptor (beta chain) is a study of vaccination and CD4 T cells after COVID-19. Across the whole study: At days 161 to 241 post-vaccination, as well as at day 14, a few convalescent patients were sampled.

Time point: late sampling 161 to 241 days after vaccination in a few convalescent patients. In germline, CDR1 is DFQATT, CDR2 SNEGSKA (reference sequence). V trimming: 4 bases; J trimming: 0 bases; junction bases outside the gene matches: 9. The CDR3 runs to 16 residues. Each CDR3 protein gets one entry after TCRdb re-called the PCR reads with MiXCR. The sample records some 40,000 distinct CDR3 sequences, about 35% being singletons. Turning to this clonotype: A read error may explain this, as a much larger clone is one base away.

The chain joins TRBV20-1 to TRBJ2-3; 8 bases are a match to TRBD2. Sequencing was performed on CD4+ T cells from blood, taken about 7 months after SARS-CoV-2 vaccination. This TCR derives from a human donor who had recovered from COVID-19. The CDR3 is CSAKAITGGSTDTQYF. The CDR3 bases are TGCAGTGCTAAAGCGATAACGGGGGGGAGCACAGATACGCAGTATTTT.